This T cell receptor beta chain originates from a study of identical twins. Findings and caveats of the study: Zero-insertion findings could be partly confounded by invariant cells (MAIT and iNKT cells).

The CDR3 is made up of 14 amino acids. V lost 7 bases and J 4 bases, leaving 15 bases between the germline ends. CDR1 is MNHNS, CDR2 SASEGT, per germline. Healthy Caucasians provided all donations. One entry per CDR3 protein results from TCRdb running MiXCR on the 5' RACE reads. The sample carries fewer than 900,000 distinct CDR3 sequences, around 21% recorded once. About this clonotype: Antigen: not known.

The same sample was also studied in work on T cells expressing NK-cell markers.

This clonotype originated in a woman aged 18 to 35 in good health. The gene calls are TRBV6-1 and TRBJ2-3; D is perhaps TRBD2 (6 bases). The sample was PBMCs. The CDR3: CASTGTLGADTQYF. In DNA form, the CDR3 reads TGTGCCAGCACCGGGACTTTGGGGGCAGATACGCAGTATTTT.